The T cell receptor beta chain described here comes from a study of shared clonotypes between healthy human individuals. The CD4+ fraction was divided into a CD45RA+ naive subset and a CD45RA-negative memory subset. This table comes from immunoSEQ multiplex PCR, and its TCRdb copy is limited to in-frame clones, with some not included. In the table there are fewer than 3 million clones, around 90% of which are singletons. The length of the CDR3 is 16 residues. Unmatched junction bases numbered 10, after V lost 5 bases and J lost 6 bases. The germline CDR1 and CDR2 sequences are SNHLY and FYNNEI. The sequence derives from a man in his late teens or twenties in good health. Some clones in this sample may be carry-over from other donors' samples. Source material: naive CD4+ T cells from PBMCs. Subset meaning: CD45RA+ positively selected. The V and J genes are TRBV2 and TRBJ1-4; 9 nucleotides line up with TRBD1. CDR3 loop: CASSRTGDDYDEKLFF. The CDR3 DNA reads as TGTGCCAGCAGTAGGACAGGGGACGACTACGATGAAAAACTGTTTTTT.